This T cell receptor beta chain derives from a study of T cell repertoires in cytomegalovirus infection (dated by TCRdb to between 2018 and 2021). Regarding the research as a whole: Donor HLA type was relevant to the analysis, because carriage of CMV infection together with the matching HLA type was indicated by public TCR beta signatures. General conclusions and limits of the study: The ex vivo response was dominated by HLA-C-restricted CMV-specific TCR beta clonotypes, which also provided the single most frequent clonotype in two of eight donors. Cumulative frequency of public TCR beta family members discriminated carriers of CMV infection plus the relevant HLA type in this cohort and an independent approximately 340-donor cohort.

Turning to this clonotype: It has no known antigen specificity. No qualities accompany the bases; no much larger clone lies one base away.

The sequencer listed for this sample is Illumina HiSeq 1500. TCRdb reran the public reads through fastp at Q25 and MiXCR, keeping productive beta chains. A single entry per CDR3 protein holds the most common genes and DNA from its merged rows. This sample holds more than 400,000 distinct CDR3 sequences; approximately 25% were observed only once. The ten largest clones take up around 14% of the sample. This TCR came from a human donor in good health (CMV status not recorded). Some clones in this sample may be carry-over from other donors' samples. The sequenced material came from PBMCs.

CDR3 reads: CASSPGQGAEYSNQPQHF. The bases are TGTGCCAGCAGTCCAGGACAGGGGGCGGAATATAGCAATCAGCCCCAGCATTTT. The V and J segments used are TRBV12-3 or TRBV12-4 and TRBJ1-5; TRBD1 fits 11 bases in the junction. The CDR3 numbers 18 residues from cysteine through phenylalanine. Only CDR3 DNA remains: 54 bases, in frame from the first base. V is pruned by 5 bases and J by 0 bases, leaving 9 bases of the junction without a gene match.